This T cell receptor beta chain comes out of a study of spatial heterogeneity in lung cancer. Looking at the study overall: Taken at a median of around 2 years after resection, follow-up PBMC samples underwent sequencing when available.

Comment on this clonotype: Its antigen remains unknown.

TCR cDNA molecules each had a unique molecular identifier. From the 5' RACE reads, TCRdb called clonotypes with MiXCR, one entry per CDR3 protein. Of about 36,000 distinct CDR3 sequences in the sample, roughly 8% were seen once. Time point: blood at routine non-recurrence follow-up after resection. Unsorted whole RNA of tumor, nontumor lung or frozen PBMC was sequenced. The ends were cut back, 0 bases at V and 2 bases at J, with 1 base in the middle. The CDR3 extends over 12 amino acids. Per germline, CDR1 WSHSY and CDR2 SAAADI. Study-wide results and limits: More often at tumor resection than at routine follow-up, ubiquitous expanded tumor TCRs were detected in the blood.

The sequence derives from a male donor with early-stage non-small cell lung cancer. This chain joins TRBV10-2 and TRBJ2-5; no reliable D call. The sample was PBMCs, taken at follow-up. Here the CDR3 reads CASSESQETQYF. The CDR3 DNA follows: TGCGCCAGCAGTGAGTCGCAAGAGACCCAGTACTTC.